Listed here are 32 T cell receptor beta chains from one sample, sequenced in a study of neurological immune-mediated disorders. One entry per CDR3 protein, called by TCRdb with MiXCR from the 5' RACE reads. The sample consists of 45,000 to 50,000 distinct CDR3 sequences, approximately 3% of them appearing once. Input material: PBMCs. The receptors were sampled from a woman between 50 and 59 years old with multiple sclerosis.

This clonotype was seen many times. The chain has TRBV20-1 and TRBJ2-1; TRBD2 agrees at 7 bases. The CDR3 is 16 residues long. With 3 bases clipped from V and 0 bases from J, the junction kept 8 bases outside the gene matches. Germline V gene data show CDR1 as DFQATT and CDR2 as SNEGSKA (reference sequence). For the CDR3, the DNA is TGCAGTGCTAGTGGCGCTAGCGGAAACTCCTACAATGAGCAGTTCTTC. Translating it yields CSASGASGNSYNEQFF.

This clonotype came up many times. In nucleotides, the CDR3 is TGTGCCAGCTCGCGACTAGCGGGAAGGACAGATACGCAGTATTTT. As protein: CASSRLAGRTDTQYF. This chain connects TRBV18 to TRBJ2-3; 11 positions agree with TRBD2. The CDR3 extends over 15 amino acids. From germline, CDR1 is KGHSH and CDR2 LQKENI. The V and J ends lost 6 bases and 3 bases, in that order; junction bases with no gene match: 5.

This clonotype was detected many times. This chain uses TRBV5-1 with TRBJ2-2; 8 bases fit TRBD1. CDR3 length: 15 amino acids. J lost 1 base, V lost 3 bases, and 2 bases had no gene match. The germline gives CDR1 SGHRS, CDR2 YFSETQ. The DNA for the CDR3 is TGCGCCAGCAGCTCAGGGACAGGGAACACCGGGGAGCTGTTTTTT. Residues: CASSSGTGNTGELFF.

This clonotype was recorded at least ten times. This chain links TRBV27 with TRBJ2-1, with a possible D match to TRBD2 (7 bases). Germline V lookup: CDR1 MNHEY, CDR2 SMNVEV (reference sequence). Trimming removed 7 bases from V and 8 bases from J, with 24 bases in between. CDR3 length: 16 amino acids. CDR3 protein: CASKRMRGRQGDEQFF. The CDR3 nucleotides are TGTGCCAGCAAGCGGATGCGGGGGCGCCAGGGCGATGAGCAGTTCTTC.

This clonotype was seen repeatedly, ten times or more. The J gene is TRBJ1-1, the V gene TRBV4-1; tentative D call: TRBD1 (5 bases). Germline V gene lookup returns CDR1 MGHRA and CDR2 YSYEKL. The CDR3 is 14 residues long. V was shortened by 2 bases and J by 0 bases, with 7 bases between the two germline ends. In nucleotides, the CDR3 is TGCGCCAGCAGCCAAACGACAGTGAACACTGAAGCTTTCTTT. It translates to CASSQTTVNTEAFF.

This clonotype was counted at least ten times. The chain has TRBV15 and TRBJ1-1; D remains unclear. The germline CDR1 and CDR2 sequences are LNHNV and YYDKDF (reference sequence). The CDR3 runs 13 residues. V was shortened by 3 bases and J by 5 bases, with 10 bases between the two germline ends. CDR3 sequence reads: CATSSPRRTEAFF. The DNA for the CDR3 is TGTGCCACCAGCAGTCCGCGAAGGACTGAAGCTTTCTTT.

This clonotype was found many times. V gene TRBV3-1 combines with J gene TRBJ2-7, with a weak D call TRBD2 (6 bases). V was trimmed by 0 bases and J by 0 bases, leaving 12 bases between them. The CDR3 is 16 residues long. CDR1 is LGHDT, CDR2 YNNKEL, per germline (reference sequence). Here the CDR3 reads CASSQDGLASSYEQYF. CDR3 bases: TGTGCCAGCAGCCAAGATGGGCTAGCGAGCTCCTACGAGCAGTACTTC.

In its sample, this clonotype was seen many times. The chain combines TRBV5-1 with TRBJ2-7, with 7 bases that match TRBD2. The CDR3 runs to 14 residues. Germline CDR1 reads SGHRS; CDR2 reads YFSETQ. The CDR3 here is CYPTRGGPAYEQYF. Here the CDR3 DNA reads TGCTATCCGACAAGGGGAGGGCCCGCCTACGAGCAGTACTTC.

There are many counts of this clonotype. The chain combines TRBV5-1 with TRBJ2-5, with D unresolved. The CDR3 extends over 15 amino acids. Germline V gene lookup returns CDR1 SGHRS and CDR2 YFSETQ. V lost 3 bases and J 2 bases, leaving 14 bases between the germline ends. The CDR3 DNA is TGCGCCAGCAGCTGGTCGACTGAACTACAAGAGACCCAGTACTTC. This encodes CASSWSTELQETQYF.

This clonotype showed up many times. V usage is TRBV5-8 and J usage is TRBJ2-4, with a weak D call TRBD2 (5 bases). CDR1 is SGHTS and CDR2 is YDEGEE in the germline V gene. The CDR3 is 16 residues long. Trimming shortened V by 3 bases and J by 7 bases, and 20 bases separated the two germline ends. In nucleotides, the CDR3 is TGTGCCAGCAGCTCGAACCTAGGGTCCTCGGGGAACATTCAGTACTTC. Protein product: CASSSNLGSSGNIQYF.

This clonotype was detected many times. CDR3 sequence (DNA): TGTGCCACCAGCAGAGATCCCACAGATACGCAGTATTTT. It specifies CATSRDPTDTQYF. The V and J genes are TRBV15 and TRBJ2-3, with no clear D. This CDR3 region has 13 residues. Germline assignment: CDR1 LNHNV and CDR2 YYDKDF (reference sequence). Deletions cut 0 bases from V and 2 bases from J, with 3 bases between.

This clonotype was seen at least ten times. The chain joins TRBV5-1 to TRBJ2-3; D possibly corresponds to TRBD2 (5 bases). This CDR3 contains 14 residues. Trimming took 3 bases from V and 4 from J, leaving 12 bases between them. Per the germline V gene, CDR1 is SGHRS and CDR2 is YFSETQ. In nucleotides, the CDR3 is TGCGCCAGCAGCTCCCAAGAGGAGGCAGATACGCAGTATTTT. Amino acids: CASSSQEEADTQYF.

This clonotype was detected many times. V is TRBV5-8 and J is TRBJ2-2; possible D gene TRBD1, 6 bases. CDR3 length: 15 residues. Germline V gene sequence: CDR1 SGHTS, CDR2 YDEGEE. V was cut by 1 base and J by 4 bases, with 11 bases left in between. The CDR3 is CASSLPGTFTGELFF. DNA of the CDR3: TGTGCCAGCAGCTTGCCCGGGACATTCACCGGGGAGCTGTTTTTT.

The CDR3 is CASSLAPLVSYNEQFF. The CDR3 DNA reads as TGTGCCAGCAGCTTAGCGCCCCTAGTCTCCTACAATGAGCAGTTCTTC. The chain couples TRBV7-2 to TRBJ2-1, with unresolved D. The V gene's germline CDR1 is SGHTA and CDR2 FQGNSA. The CDR3 totals 16 residues. Trimming pared 0 bases from V and 0 bases from J, leaving 9 bases between. Looking up the rest from reference TRBV7-2 and TRBJ2-1 gives the full variable domain: GAGVSQSPSNKVTEKGKDVELRCDPISGHTALYWYRQSLGQGLEFLIYFQGNSAPDKSGLPSDRFSAERTGGSVSTLTIQRTQQEDSAVYLCASSLAPLVSYNEQFFGPGTRLTVL.

There are many counts of this clonotype. This chain links TRBV29-1 with TRBJ2-1; 10 bases match TRBD1. The V gene end was trimmed by 4 bases and the J gene end by 5 bases; junction bases not matched to a gene: 8. Germline V CDR1 and CDR2: SQVTM, ANQGSEA. This CDR3 region has 15 residues. CDR3 nucleotide sequence: TGCAGCGTTGTCAACCCGGGACAGGGGAACAATGAGCAGTTCTTC. It yields the protein CSVVNPGQGNNEQFF.

This clonotype was observed many times. The rearrangement links TRBV7-2 to TRBJ2-3, with D perhaps TRBD1 (5 bases). Germline CDR1 SGHTA, CDR2 FQGNSA. The V and J ends lost 6 bases and 5 bases respectively, with 15 bases between them. CDR3 length: 14 amino acids. The CDR3 reads CASRLQGAGDTQYF. The CDR3 DNA follows: TGTGCCAGCAGACTACAAGGGGCCGGAGATACGCAGTATTTT.

This chain links TRBV7-6 with TRBJ2-7; D might be TRBD1 (6 bases). The CDR3 covers 14 residues. Trimming left V 1 base short and J 3 bases short, with 10 bases between. Germline V lookup: CDR1 SGHVS, CDR2 FNYEAQ. In DNA form, the CDR3 reads TGTGCCAGCAGCTTAGAAGCAGGGGTCTACGAGCAGTACTTC. It translates to CASSLEAGVYEQYF.

This clonotype was counted ten times or more. This sequence joins TRBV27 and TRBJ2-1; TRBD1 is a possible D gene (6 bases). The CDR3 contains 13 residues. With 5 bases removed from V and 5 bases from J, the gap between germline ends came to 10 bases. CDR1 is MNHEY, CDR2 SMNVEV, per germline (reference sequence). Here the CDR3 DNA reads TGTGCCAGCAGTGGGCAGGGGAACAATGAGCAGTTCTTC. Amino acids: CASSGQGNNEQFF.

This clonotype was seen repeatedly, ten times or more. The genes are TRBV5-1 and TRBJ2-3; possible D gene TRBD2, 6 bases. Trimming cost V 4 bases and J 0 bases, with 15 bases left between them. The CDR3 has 16 residues. Germline values: CDR1 SGHRS, CDR2 YFSETQ. In DNA, the CDR3 is TGCGCCAGCAGCCCCGGCGGGACCTCCAGCACAGATACGCAGTATTTT. Translated, it gives CASSPGGTSSTDTQYF.

This clonotype came up many times. This sequence joins TRBV3-1 and TRBJ2-1; perhaps TRBD2 as D (5 bases). This CDR3 has 16 residues. Trimming took 1 base from V and 9 from J, leaving 19 bases between them. The germline V gene has CDR1 LGHDT and CDR2 YNNKEL (reference sequence). CDR3 region: CASSQVLPGTGGEQFF. CDR3 sequence (DNA): TGTGCCAGCAGCCAAGTTCTTCCGGGAACCGGCGGTGAGCAGTTCTTC.

This clonotype was observed a few times. V usage is TRBV2 and J usage is TRBJ2-7; D unclear. The germline V gene has CDR1 SNHLY and CDR2 FYNNEI. Trimming cost V 2 bases and J 2 bases, with 7 bases left between them. There are 13 residues in the CDR3. The CDR3 spells CASSEYRTYEQYF. CDR3 in DNA: TGTGCCAGCAGTGAATACAGAACCTACGAGCAGTACTTC.

This clonotype was counted many times. J is TRBJ2-1 and V is TRBV5-8; 7 bases align to TRBD1. V gave up 9 bases and J gave up 0 bases; unmatched junction bases: 9. The CDR3 covers 15 residues. Germline-derived CDR1 and CDR2 are SGHTS and YDEGEE. Written as DNA, the CDR3 is TGTGCCACCATCCAACAGGGGAGCTCCTACAATGAGCAGTTCTTC. As protein: CATIQQGSSYNEQFF.

This clonotype was detected ten times or more. The V call is TRBV20-1, the J call TRBJ2-5; D gene unclear. From germline, CDR1 is DFQATT and CDR2 SNEGSKA (reference sequence). Trimming left V 3 bases short and J 2 bases short, with 7 bases between. The CDR3 sequence is 12 residues long. The chain's CDR3 is CSASIGQETQYF. CDR3 nucleotide sequence: TGCAGTGCTAGTATTGGGCAAGAGACCCAGTACTTC.

There are many counts of this clonotype. The chain combines TRBV5-1 with TRBJ1-1; a weak D match, TRBD1 (5 bases). The germline gives CDR1 SGHRS, CDR2 YFSETQ. The CDR3 covers 13 residues. The V gene lost 3 bases and the J gene lost 0 bases, with 6 bases spanning the gap. CDR3 nucleotide sequence: TGCGCCAGCAGCTCGACAGTGAACACTGAAGCTTTCTTT. Its translation: CASSSTVNTEAFF.

At least ten counts were recorded for this clonotype. The chain has TRBV2 and TRBJ1-2; 8 bases fit TRBD1. After removal of 3 bases from V and 8 bases from J, the junction contained 8 bases not matched to a gene. The CDR3 runs to 14 residues. Germline lookup yields CDR1 SNHLY and CDR2 FYNNEI. The CDR3 DNA is TGTGCCAGCAGTGATAGGCAGGGGGCTGGCGGCTACACCTTC. Protein: CASSDRQGAGGYTF.

Ten or more counts support this clonotype. The V gene is TRBV5-1, the J gene TRBJ2-5, with a possible D match to TRBD1 (5 bases). Trimming removed 2 bases at V and 4 bases at J, with 9 bases between. This CDR3 region has 13 residues. In germline, CDR1 is SGHRS, CDR2 YFSETQ. CDR3: CASSLMGRETQYF. CDR3 sequence (DNA): TGCGCCAGCAGCTTAATGGGGCGAGAGACCCAGTACTTC.

This clonotype occurred many times. The chain recombines TRBV5-1 with TRBJ1-4; 10 bases are a match to TRBD1. V shed 4 bases and J 6 bases; nucleotides not matched to a gene: 3. Germline CDR1 is SGHRS and CDR2 is YFSETQ. This CDR3 has 14 residues. Here the CDR3 DNA reads TGCGCCAGCAGCCACGGGACAGGGGATGAAAAACTGTTTTTT. Amino acids: CASSHGTGDEKLFF.

This clonotype was seen at least ten times. V is TRBV10-3 and J is TRBJ2-3; no clear D gene. CDR3 length: 14 amino acids. V lost 4 bases and J 0 bases, leaving 8 bases between the germline ends. Per germline, CDR1 ENHRY and CDR2 SYGVKD. The CDR3 region is CAISGGPSTDTQYF. Here the CDR3 DNA reads TGTGCCATCAGTGGCGGCCCAAGCACAGATACGCAGTATTTT.

Many counts were recorded for this clonotype. J is TRBJ1-1 and V is TRBV21-1; the table names TRBD1, a call not compared with the DNA. TRBV21-1 is noted as a pseudogene. CDR3 size: 18 residues. In nucleotides, the CDR3 is TGTGCCAGCAGCAAACGGGGTCATTCGGGATCCCAAGGAACTGAAGCTTTCTTT. Protein sequence: CASSKRGHSGSQGTEAFF.

The table lists this clonotype with many counts. V and J are TRBV3-1 and TRBJ2-5; 8 positions agree with TRBD1. CDR3 length: 15 residues. The V gene's germline CDR1 is LGHDT and CDR2 YNNKEL (reference sequence). With 3 bases clipped from V and 5 bases from J, the junction kept 8 bases outside the gene matches. The CDR3 sequence is CASSHLQGGVETQYF. In DNA form, the CDR3 reads TGTGCCAGCAGCCATCTACAGGGGGGAGTGGAGACCCAGTACTTC.

This clonotype was seen at least ten times. The genes are TRBV20-1 and TRBJ2-7, with 9 bases fitting TRBD1. The CDR3 is 12 residues long. Looked up from germline, CDR1 is DFQATT and CDR2 is SNEGSKA (reference sequence). The ends lost 6 bases at V and 2 bases at J; junction bases unmatched: 2. The CDR3: CSAGTGPYEQYV. The DNA of the CDR3 is TGCAGTGCGGGGACAGGGCCCTACGAGCAGTACGTC.

The table lists this clonotype with many counts. The gene calls are TRBV28 and TRBJ1-2, with D possibly being TRBD1 (6 bases). CDR3 length: 12 residues. V was shortened by 4 bases and J by 5 bases, with 8 bases between the two germline ends. CDR1 is MDHEN and CDR2 is SYDVKM in the germline V gene. The CDR3 coding sequence is TGTGCCAGCAGTTCCGGACAGTATGGCTACACCTTC. It codes for CASSSGQYGYTF.